These 25 T cell receptor beta chains originate from one sample sequenced in a study of early T cells in non-severe SARS-CoV-2 infection. One entry per CDR3 protein results from TCRdb running MiXCR on the 5' RACE reads. The profile shows fewer than 25,000 distinct CDR3 sequences, approximately 4.3% of them singletons. Sequencing was carried out using whole blood. The origin of the receptors is an adult who was a healthcare worker with PCR-confirmed SARS-CoV-2 infection or an uninfected control (not recorded which).

This clonotype has at least ten counts. For the CDR3, the DNA is TGTGCCAGCAGTTCTACCGGGACTAGCGGGGGGGAGACCCAGTACTTC. This gives the protein CASSSTGTSGGETQYF. The gene calls are TRBV27 and TRBJ2-5; 15 bases are a match to TRBD2. The CDR3 has 16 amino acids. V was pared by 4 bases and J by 5 bases, with 5 bases of the junction left unmatched. Germline assignment: CDR1 MNHEY and CDR2 SMNVEV (reference sequence).

This clonotype came up a few times. The gene calls are TRBV21-1 and TRBJ2-3; the table gives TRBD1 as D, unverified against the DNA. TRBV21-1 is deemed a pseudogene. CDR3 size: 15 residues. The CDR3 bases are TGTGCCAGCAGCAATTCAGGGTGCCCCACAGATACGCAGTATTTT. Protein product: CASSNSGCPTDTQYF.

The chain joins TRBV7-7 to TRBJ2-3; TRBD2 aligns across 10 bases. There are 16 residues in the CDR3. From germline, CDR1 is SSHAT and CDR2 FNYEAQ (reference sequence). V gave up 1 base and J gave up 4 bases; unmatched junction bases: 5. This CDR3 reads CASSLEASGGSDTQYF. The CDR3, as DNA: TGTGCCAGCAGCTTAGAAGCTAGCGGGGGCTCAGATACGCAGTATTTT.

This clonotype has at least ten counts. The chain links TRBV29-1 to TRBJ2-1, with D unresolved. Germline V lookup: CDR1 SQVTM, CDR2 ANQGSEA. The V end lost 7 bases, the J end lost 0 bases, and 10 bases lay between the germline ends. The CDR3 runs to 13 residues. DNA of the CDR3: TGCAGCGCGACGGAGAGCTCCTACAATGAGCAGTTCTTC. Translation: CSATESSYNEQFF.

This clonotype was detected many times. The rearrangement links TRBV21-1 to TRBJ1-5. TRBV21-1 counts as a pseudogene. This CDR3 comprises 17 residues. Here the CDR3 reads CASSKSCQPRGNQPQHF. Here the CDR3 DNA reads TGTGCCAGCAGCAAAAGCTGCCAGCCGAGGGGCAATCAGCCCCAGCATTTT.

In this sample, this clonotype turned up many times. This chain uses TRBV14 with TRBJ2-1; no clear D. The CDR3 has 15 amino acids. Germline V lookup: CDR1 SGHDN, CDR2 FVKESK. The germline V and J ends were trimmed by 1 base and 9 bases, with 16 bases remaining between them. DNA of the CDR3: TGTGCCAGCAGCCAAGGGCAGTTTTTACAGCGTGAGCAGTTCTTC. Residues: CASSQGQFLQREQFF.

This sequence joins TRBV28 and TRBJ1-5; D call uncertain. From germline, CDR1 is MDHEN and CDR2 SYDVKM. The CDR3 length is 14 residues. V was pared by 6 bases and J by 3 bases, with 12 bases between. The CDR3: CASRESNFNQPQHF. CDR3 DNA sequence: TGTGCCAGCAGAGAGTCCAACTTCAATCAGCCCCAGCATTTT. The complete variable domain, with remaining parts taken from reference TRBV28 and TRBJ1-5, reads DVKVTQSSRYLVKRTGEKVFLECVQDMDHENMFWYRQDPGLGLRLIYFSYDVKMKEKGDIPEGYSVSREKKERFSLILESASTNQTSMYLCASRESNFNQPQHFGDGTRLSIL.

In regard to this clonotype: A junction end diverges from the germline sequence, so it may reflect a read error. V is TRBV7-9 and J is TRBJ1-2, with D hard to call. The CDR3 contains 14 residues. In germline, CDR1 is SEHNR, CDR2 FQNEAQ (reference sequence). The CDR3 here is CVSSPRVTNYGYTF. Here the CDR3 DNA reads TGTGTCAGCAGCCCCCGCGTAACTAACTATGGCTACACCTTC.

This clonotype was found many times. This chain links TRBV6-2 or TRBV6-3 with TRBJ2-2; TRBD2 matches at 8 bases. The germline gives CDR1 MNHEY, CDR2 SVGEGT. V dropped 6 bases and J dropped 2; count of bases not matched to a gene: 8. There are 16 residues in the CDR3. For the CDR3, the DNA is TGTGCCAGCAGGAATCGGGGGACTAGTAACACCGGGGAGCTGTTTTTT. It codes for CASRNRGTSNTGELFF.

The chain is built from TRBV12-3 or TRBV12-4 and TRBJ2-4; 7 nucleotides agree with TRBD2. The ends lost 4 bases at V and 2 bases at J; junction bases unmatched: 20. CDR3 size: 20 residues. In DNA, the CDR3 is TGTGCCAGCAGTTCAGGTATAGGTTTTACAGCGGGGAGTTCCAAAAACATTCAGTACTTC. Protein: CASSSGIGFTAGSSKNIQYF.

This clonotype showed up many times. As DNA, the CDR3 is TGCGCCAGCAGTGCCTACGGGACAGCAACCTACGAGCAGTACTTC. Translating it yields CASSAYGTATYEQYF. The rearrangement links TRBV10-1 to TRBJ2-7; 7 nucleotides match TRBD1. CDR1 WNHNN and CDR2 SYGVQD come from the germline V gene (reference sequence). The CDR3 is 15 amino acids. Trimming at V came to 4 bases and at J to 2 bases, leaving 8 bases not matched to a gene.

In its sample, this clonotype was seen once. This may be a read error, as it is one base from a much larger clone. The V call is TRBV5-4, the J call TRBJ2-5; TRBD2 matches 9 bases. Germline V gene data show CDR1 as SGHNT and CDR2 as YYREEE (reference sequence). This CDR3 contains 16 residues. Here the CDR3 DNA reads TGTGCCAGCAGCTCCATCGTGGTAGCGGGAGAAGAGACCCAGCACTTC. Amino acid sequence: CASSSIVVAGEETQHF.

This chain joins TRBV18 and TRBJ2-1; D might be TRBD2 (5 bases). The germline V and J ends were trimmed by 2 bases and 1 base, with 9 bases remaining between them. The CDR3 is 15 residues long. CDR1 and CDR2 from the germline V gene are KGHSH and LQKENI. CDR3: CASSPILGSYNEQFF. The CDR3 DNA reads as TGTGCCAGCTCACCAATACTAGGATCCTACAATGAGCAGTTCTTC. Filled out from reference TRBV18 and TRBJ2-1, the complete variable domain reads NAGVMQNPRHLVRRRGQEARLRCSPMKGHSHVYWYRQLPEEGLKFMVYLQKENIIDESGMPKERFSAEFPKEGPSILRIQQVVRGDSAAYFCASSPILGSYNEQFFGPGTRLTVL.

This clonotype was picked up a small number of times. The J gene is TRBJ1-2, the V gene TRBV6-2 or TRBV6-3; a weak D match, TRBD1 (5 bases). Trimming took 4 bases from V and 4 from J, leaving 10 bases between them. Germline values: CDR1 MNHEY, CDR2 SVGEGT. The CDR3 has 13 residues. CDR3 in DNA: TGTGCCAGCAGTTCGGGACCTATCTATGGCTACACCTTC. This gives the protein CASSSGPIYGYTF.

In its sample, this clonotype was seen many times. This chain connects TRBV7-2 to TRBJ2-4; D not resolved. The CDR3 contains 11 residues. V shed 4 bases and J shed 11 bases, with 9 bases lying between them. Germline-derived CDR1 and CDR2 are SGHTA and FQGNSA. CDR3 DNA: TGTGCCAGCAGCTCCTATTCTGTTCAGTACTTC. Translating gives CASSSYSVQYF.

This clonotype appeared many times. The genes are TRBV11-1 and TRBJ2-3; TRBD1 matches 7 bases. Per germline, CDR1 SGHAT and CDR2 FQDESV (reference sequence). This CDR3 comprises 15 residues. V dropped 5 bases and J dropped 4; count of bases not matched to a gene: 9. This chain's CDR3 is CASSPGTEISDTQYF. The CDR3 region has the DNA TGTGCCAGCAGCCCCGGGACAGAGATCTCAGATACGCAGTATTTT.

The chain links TRBV12-2 to TRBJ2-6; the table's D call TRBD1 went unverified against the DNA. TRBV12-2 is termed a pseudogene. CDR3 length: 15 residues. CDR3 coding DNA: TGTGCAAGTCGCTTTCCAGGGGTCGGGGCCAACGTCCTGACTTTC. Amino acids: CASRFPGVGANVLTF.

This clonotype was counted between two and nine times. The V call is TRBV5-1, the J call TRBJ1-2, with D hard to call. Germline V gene lookup returns CDR1 SGHRS and CDR2 YFSETQ. V was pared by 4 bases and J by 7 bases, with 14 bases between. There are 13 residues in the CDR3. The DNA of the CDR3 is TGCGCCAGCAGCATTGATGGAATTGGTGGCTACACCTTC. Protein product: CASSIDGIGGYTF.

The chain joins TRBV6-6 to TRBJ2-3; D gene uncertain. V was pared by 0 bases and J by 5 bases, with 9 bases between. Germline V gene sequence: CDR1 MNHNY, CDR2 SVGAGI (reference sequence). CDR3 length: 14 amino acids. Here the CDR3 reads CASSYSNGLDTQYF. The CDR3 nucleotides are TGTGCCAGCAGTTACTCGAATGGTCTAGATACGCAGTATTTT.

V and J are TRBV12-3 or TRBV12-4 and TRBJ1-1; 8 bases fit TRBD1. The J segment lost 5 bases and the V segment lost 9 bases, leaving 8 bases of the junction unmatched. The CDR3 has 13 residues. The CDR3 loop reads CASRPTGGTEAFF. CDR3 nucleotide sequence: TGTGCCAGTAGACCCACAGGGGGTACTGAAGCTTTCTTT.

At least ten counts were recorded for this clonotype. This sequence joins TRBV18 and TRBJ1-4, with 8 bases identical to TRBD1. V was pared by 5 bases and J by 8 bases, with 4 bases of the junction left unmatched. The V gene's germline CDR1 is KGHSH and CDR2 LQKENI. The CDR3 totals 13 residues. Here the CDR3 reads CASSSRQGEKLFF. The CDR3 DNA reads TGTGCCAGCTCATCTCGACAGGGGGAAAAACTGTTTTTT.

The chain couples TRBV10-3 to TRBJ2-2, with 8 bases identical to TRBD1. J lost 6 bases, V lost 7 bases, and 7 bases had no gene match. The V gene's germline CDR1 is ENHRY and CDR2 SYGVKD. The CDR3 sequence is 14 residues long. DNA of the CDR3: TGTGCCATCAAGACAGGGGCAGCCGCCGGGGAGCTGTTTTTT. Translating it yields CAIKTGAAAGELFF.

The V call is TRBV3-1, the J call TRBJ2-7, with D perhaps TRBD2 (5 bases). Germline CDR1 LGHDT, CDR2 YNNKEL (reference sequence). The V end was cut by 0 bases, the J end by 2 bases, with 8 bases between. The CDR3 has 14 amino acids. CDR3 region: CASSQETGTYEQYF. As DNA, the CDR3 is TGTGCCAGCAGCCAAGAAACGGGAACCTACGAGCAGTACTTC.

The chain uses TRBV10-1 and TRBJ2-1, with D unresolved. This CDR3 is 13 amino acids long. CDR1 and CDR2 (germline): WNHNN, SYGVQD (reference sequence). V dropped 5 bases and J dropped 0 bases, with 5 bases sitting between them. Here the CDR3 reads CASSLSSYNEQFF. The CDR3 DNA is TGCGCCAGCAGTCTCAGCTCCTACAATGAGCAGTTCTTC.

This clonotype was observed a handful of times. The V call is TRBV10-2, the J call TRBJ1-2, with D hard to call. This CDR3 spans 12 amino acids. Germline loops: CDR1 WSHSY, CDR2 SAAADI. V lost 4 bases to trimming and J lost 4 bases, with 7 bases between them. The CDR3 loop reads CASSAQTYGYTF. In DNA form, the CDR3 reads TGCGCCAGCAGTGCACAGACCTATGGCTACACCTTC.